The 15 T cell receptor beta chains below come from one sample, sequenced in a study of blood T cell repertoires in COVID-19. Assay: immunoSEQ multiplex PCR; the TCRdb copy retains only in-frame clones and omits some. The sample comprises roughly 300,000 clones, around 87% of which are singletons, and roughly 1.6% rests with the top ten. The sequenced sample consisted of peripheral blood. These receptors all stem from a woman in her thirties or forties who had recovered from COVID-19.

V and J are TRBV6-5 and TRBJ1-2; the match to TRBD1 covers 9 bases. The germline V gene encodes CDR1 MNHEY and CDR2 SVGAGI. The CDR3 sequence is 14 residues long. After removal of 8 bases from V and 5 bases from J, the junction contained 9 bases not matched to a gene. CDR3 region: CASGTGGKSYGYTF. CDR3 sequence (DNA): TGTGCCAGCGGAACAGGGGGCAAATCTTATGGCTACACCTTC.

The chain has TRBV7-9 and TRBJ2-7; TRBD2 matches at 12 bases. Germline V gene sequence: CDR1 SEHNR, CDR2 FQNEAQ (reference sequence). There are 17 residues in the CDR3. With V trimmed by 5 bases and J by 2 bases, 10 bases remained unmatched. The CDR3 DNA sequence: TGTGCCAGCAGCAGATGGGTACTAGCGGGGGGTCCCTACGAGCAGTACTTC. Its translation: CASSRWVLAGGPYEQYF.

The sample holds a few counts of this clone. This chain links TRBV9 with TRBJ2-7, with 7 bases aligning to TRBD2. The V and J ends lost 4 bases and 4 bases, in that order; junction bases with no gene match: 5. The germline V gene encodes CDR1 SGDLS and CDR2 YYNGEE. The CDR3 is made up of 13 amino acids. Written as DNA, the CDR3 is TGTGCCAGCAGCCCCGCGGGAGTTTACGAGCAGTACTTC. It translates to CASSPAGVYEQYF. The full variable domain, rest sourced from reference TRBV9 and TRBJ2-7, is DSGVTQTPKHLITATGQRVTLRCSPRSGDLSVYWYQQSLDQGLQFLIQYYNGEERAKGNILERFSAQQFPDLHSELNLSSLELGDSALYFCASSPAGVYEQYFGPGTRLTVT.

The rearrangement joins TRBV24-1 to TRBJ2-1; 9 nucleotides line up with TRBD1. V was pared by 3 bases and J by 14 bases, with 4 bases of the junction left unmatched. The CDR3 has 12 residues. CDR1 is KGHDR and CDR2 is SFDVKD in the germline V gene. CDR3 coding DNA: TGTGCCACCAGTGATCCGGGACAGGGTGAGTTCTTC. Translating it yields CATSDPGQGEFF.

The chain carries TRBV14 and TRBJ2-7, with TRBD2 matching over 7 bases. After removal of 7 bases from V and 3 bases from J, the junction contained 12 bases not matched to a gene. Germline CDR1 reads SGHDN; CDR2 reads FVKESK. CDR3 size: 15 residues. The CDR3 loop reads CASMAAGDDNYEQYF. The CDR3 region has the DNA TGTGCCAGCATGGCTGCGGGGGACGACAACTACGAGCAGTACTTC.

The gene calls are TRBV6-2 or TRBV6-3 and TRBJ2-3; a weak D match, TRBD2 (5 bases). The V gene lost 5 bases and the J gene lost 2 bases, with 11 bases spanning the gap. Germline-derived CDR1 and CDR2 are MNHEY and SVGEGT. The CDR3 consists of 14 residues. In nucleotides, the CDR3 is TGTGCCAGCAGTCCAAGCGGCTTCACAGATACGCAGTATTTT. Its protein is CASSPSGFTDTQYF.

The CDR3 sequence: CASSYSAVNTEAFF. DNA for the CDR3: TGTGCCAGCAGTTACTCGGCAGTAAACACTGAAGCTTTCTTT. The chain combines TRBV6-5 with TRBJ1-1; no definite D call. Looked up from germline, CDR1 is MNHEY and CDR2 is SVGAGI. This CDR3 has 14 residues. V was cut by 0 bases and J by 2 bases, with 7 bases left in between.

This chain connects TRBV7-9 to TRBJ2-1, with 7 positions matching TRBD2. The CDR3 extends over 13 amino acids. Unmatched junction bases numbered 8, after V lost 5 bases and J lost 10 bases. CDR1 and CDR2 from the germline V gene are SEHNR and FQNEAQ (reference sequence). The CDR3 loop is CASSHGGRWEQFF. The CDR3 coding sequence is TGTGCCAGCAGCCACGGGGGGAGGTGGGAGCAGTTCTTC.

The chain links TRBV11-2 to TRBJ1-6; 7 nucleotides line up with TRBD1. V shed 4 bases, J shed 4 bases, and the junction held 7 bases outside the gene matches. The germline V gene has CDR1 SGHAT and CDR2 FQNNGV. The CDR3 runs to 16 residues. CDR3 residues: CASSSFGTAYNSPLHF. The CDR3 coding sequence is TGTGCCAGCAGCTCATTCGGGACAGCGTATAATTCACCCCTCCACTTT.

This chain links TRBV6-2 or TRBV6-3 with TRBJ1-4; tentatively, D is TRBD1 (5 bases). The CDR3 is 17 amino acids. Between the trimmed V and J ends, which lost 5 bases and 7 bases, there was a span of 23 bases. Germline CDR1 MNHEY, CDR2 SVGEGT. CDR3 sequence: CASSPPRGAGRGEKLFF. CDR3 DNA: TGTGCCAGCAGTCCCCCCCGAGGTGCGGGGCGTGGTGAAAAACTGTTTTTT.

This sequence joins TRBV7-9 and TRBJ1-4, with D tentatively TRBD1 (5 bases). Germline V gene data show CDR1 as SEHNR and CDR2 as FQNEAQ (reference sequence). V was trimmed by 7 bases and J by 8 bases, leaving 23 bases between them. CDR3 length: 16 amino acids. The CDR3 sequence: CASIKTGRQSGEKLFF. The CDR3 region has the DNA TGTGCCAGCATTAAGACGGGTCGTCAATCAGGGGAAAAACTGTTTTTT.

The chain joins TRBV20-1 to TRBJ1-1; D unclear. V dropped 3 bases and J dropped 1 base, with 6 bases sitting between them. Germline V gene sequence: CDR1 DFQATT, CDR2 SNEGSKA (reference sequence). This CDR3 comprises 12 residues. The CDR3 sequence: CSASSGNTEAFF. Written as DNA, the CDR3 is TGCAGTGCTAGTTCGGGGAACACTGAAGCTTTCTTT.

The genes are TRBV27 and TRBJ2-6, with 7 bases fitting TRBD2. The CDR3 loop spans 15 amino acids. V trimming: 6 bases; J trimming: 1 base; junction bases outside the gene matches: 3. The V gene's germline CDR1 is MNHEY and CDR2 SMNVEV (reference sequence). DNA of the CDR3: TGTGCCAGCAGGGGGCGGGAGTCTGGGGCCAACGTCCTGACTTTC. It codes for CASRGRESGANVLTF.

The gene calls are TRBV4-2 and TRBJ2-1; D perhaps matches TRBD1 (7 bases). Looked up from germline, CDR1 is LGHNA and CDR2 is YNFKEQ. The V end lost 1 base, the J end lost 7 bases, and 20 bases lay between the germline ends. This CDR3 has 17 residues. Written as DNA, the CDR3 is TGTGCCAGCAGCCAAGGCGGGACAGCCGGCCAGGAGAATGAGCAGTTCTTC. Translation gives CASSQGGTAGQENEQFF.

The V call is TRBV29-1, the J call TRBJ2-3; weak D call: TRBD1 (6 bases). This CDR3 has 13 amino acids. V lost 6 bases and J 0 bases, leaving 10 bases between the germline ends. Germline V gene sequence: CDR1 SQVTM, CDR2 ANQGSEA. The CDR3 sequence is CSVSGASTDTQYF. The CDR3 DNA sequence: TGCAGCGTGTCAGGGGCGAGCACAGATACGCAGTATTTT.